This T cell receptor beta chain was found in a study of early stage breast cancer tumors. About the research overall: Of 15 to 20 invasive breast tumors, about a dozen were hormone receptor-positive, HER2-negative. Broader study findings: Tumor and normal breast were distinguished via blood comparison in about 90% of the 16 patients. Enriched TCRB sequences shared across patients were mostly commonly generated sequences.

Generated by immunoSEQ multiplex PCR, the TCRdb table keeps only in-frame clones and is missing some. The table includes some 4,000 clones, 55% to 70% detected once. Germline values: CDR1 GTSNPN, CDR2 SVGIG (reference sequence). This CDR3 region has 15 residues. Turning to this clone: Its target is unknown.

Sequencing was carried out using breast tumor tissue. V gene TRBV30 combines with J gene TRBJ2-5, with 11 bases that match TRBD1. Matching the DNA end better, TRBJ2-7 makes the J call doubtful. The sequence came from a person aged 40-50 years with breast cancer. In nucleotides, the CDR3 is TGTGCCTGGGTTAGATCCCCTGGGACAGGGGGCGAGCAGTACTTC. It is translated as CAWVRSPGTGGEQYF.